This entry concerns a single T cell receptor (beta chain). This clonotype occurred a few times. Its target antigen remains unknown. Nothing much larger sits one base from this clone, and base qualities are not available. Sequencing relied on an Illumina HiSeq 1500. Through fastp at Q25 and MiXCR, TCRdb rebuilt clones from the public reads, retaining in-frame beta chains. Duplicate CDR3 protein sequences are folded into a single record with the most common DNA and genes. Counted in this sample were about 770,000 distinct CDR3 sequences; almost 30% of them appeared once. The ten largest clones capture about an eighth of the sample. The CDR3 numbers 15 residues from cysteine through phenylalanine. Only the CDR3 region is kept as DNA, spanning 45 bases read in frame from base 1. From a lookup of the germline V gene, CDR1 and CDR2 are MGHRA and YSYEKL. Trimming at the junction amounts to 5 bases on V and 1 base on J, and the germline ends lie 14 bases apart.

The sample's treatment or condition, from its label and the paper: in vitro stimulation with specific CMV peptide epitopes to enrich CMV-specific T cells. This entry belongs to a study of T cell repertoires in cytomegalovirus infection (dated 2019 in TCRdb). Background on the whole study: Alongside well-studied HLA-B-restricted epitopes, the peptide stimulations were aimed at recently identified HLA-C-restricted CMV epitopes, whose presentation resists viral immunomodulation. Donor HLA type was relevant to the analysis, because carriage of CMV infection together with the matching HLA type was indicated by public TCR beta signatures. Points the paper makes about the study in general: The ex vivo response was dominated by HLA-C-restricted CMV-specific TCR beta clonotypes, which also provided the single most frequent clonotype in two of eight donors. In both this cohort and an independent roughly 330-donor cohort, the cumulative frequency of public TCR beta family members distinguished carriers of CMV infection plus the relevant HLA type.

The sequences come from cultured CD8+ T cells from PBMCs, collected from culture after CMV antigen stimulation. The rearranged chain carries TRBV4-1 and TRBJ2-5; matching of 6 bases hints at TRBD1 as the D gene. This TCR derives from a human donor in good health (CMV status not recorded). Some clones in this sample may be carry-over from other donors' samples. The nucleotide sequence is TGCGCCAGCAGCAAAAGACAGGCACCCCAAGAGACCCAGTACTTC. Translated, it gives CASSKRQAPQETQYF.